This T cell receptor beta chain was identified in a study of T-cell reconstitution after alpha-beta-depleted transplantation in children. Study observations and caveats: T-cell counts and diversity were attributed mostly to newly produced T cells one year after transplant. TCRbeta diversity was high at day 60 in some patients (a result of surviving recipient T cells and thymic progenitors). Two months or so post-transplant, alpha-beta T cells reportedly derived from several hundred expanded graft clones.

CDR3 length equals 15 residues. V lost 3 bases and J lost 5, with 13 bases in between. This clonotype has a count of ten or more. Its antigen is unknown. The TCRbeta library incorporated unique molecular identifiers. Using its own MiXCR run on the PCR reads, TCRdb lists one record per CDR3 protein. The sample carries some 600,000 distinct CDR3 sequences, over 10% recorded once. This TCR derives from a male patient between 5 and 17 years old who had a stem cell transplant for acute myeloid leukemia, so the T cells may come from the graft donor. The chain uses TRBV12-3 or TRBV12-4 and TRBJ2-2; possible D gene TRBD1, 5 bases. The sequencing used PBMCs, mostly from graft donor cells, collected 360 days after TCRalphabeta/CD19-depleted stem cell transplant. CDR3 nucleotide sequence: TGTGCCAGCAGTTTCTACCAGGGTTTTACCGGGGAGCTGTTTTTT. Translating gives CASSFYQGFTGELFF.